This TCR beta chain was documented in a study of early T cells in non-severe SARS-CoV-2 infection. Overall study: Sequencing input comprised bulk RNA from unsorted whole blood; chain pairing was not available. Findings and limits, study-wide: Reliance on VDJdb matching favored anti-spike CD8 responses; private and CD4 specificities were missed.

On this clonotype itself: Its target is not known.

Individual cDNA molecules were tagged with unique molecular identifiers. TCRdb reprocessed the 5' RACE reads with MiXCR, giving one entry per CDR3 protein. Of about 40,000 distinct CDR3 sequences listed, approximately 7.2% are singletons. There are 14 residues in the CDR3. Between the trimmed V and J ends, which lost 3 bases and 2 bases, there was a span of 12 bases. CDR1 and CDR2 from the germline V gene are SQVTM and ANQGSEA. The chain links TRBV29-1 to TRBJ2-3; no clear D. Specimen: whole blood, collected at baseline. This receptor was taken from an adult who was a healthcare worker with PCR-confirmed SARS-CoV-2 infection or an uninfected control (not recorded which). The CDR3 DNA is TGCAGCGTTGATTCCCGGTATGCCACAGATACGCAGTATTTT. This encodes CSVDSRYATDTQYF.